This T cell receptor (beta chain) was recovered during a study of metastatic and nonmetastatic thyroid tumors. Trimming took off 7 bases at V and 0 bases at J, with 16 bases between the two ends. This CDR3 comprises 16 residues. The germline gives CDR1 MDHEN, CDR2 SYDVKM. TCRdb reanalyzed the PCR reads via MiXCR. The repertoire has over 20,000 clones, approximately 30% of them found once; the top ten carry 11% to 15%. Nobody among the patients had been given any treatment before thyroid surgery. This clone has a handful of counts. The source is a male donor with papillary thyroid cancer or a benign thyroid nodule (not recorded which). Some clones in this sample may be carry-over from other donors' samples. V is TRBV28 and J is TRBJ1-5; possible D gene TRBD1, 5 bases. Input material: tumor tissue. CDR3 sequence reads: CASNRDRSLSNQPQHF. CDR3 bases: TGTGCCAGCAACCGGGACCGCAGCCTTAGCAATCAGCCCCAGCATTTT.